This TCR beta chain stems from a study of T-cell memory formation after mild COVID-19. TCRdb analysed the 5' RACE reads with MiXCR anew, one entry per CDR3 protein. Altogether 400,000 to 500,000 distinct CDR3 sequences are present, around 20% being singletons, with the ten largest covering about 8.8%. Germline CDR1 and CDR2: MGHDK and SYGVNS. The CDR3 runs 14 residues. V lost 7 bases and J lost 4, with 17 bases in between. The TCR sequence derives from an adult woman who had mild COVID-19 (a few samples of this study predate the infection). Cell type and time point are not known. The chain uses TRBV25-1 and TRBJ2-7, with unresolved D. Sequencing was performed on PBMCs or a T cell subset sorted from them (not recorded which). Here the CDR3 DNA reads TGTGCCAGCACCGGTATAGGACCCGCTTACGAGCAGTACTTC. This encodes CASTGIGPAYEQYF.